A selection of T cell receptor beta chains follows, all from one sample in a study of a mutant IDH1 vaccine in newly diagnosed glioma. TCRdb's table, derived via immunoSEQ multiplex PCR, lists solely in-frame clones and lacks some. Of around 60,000 clones listed, 81% are singletons. The antigens these receptors bind are not known. Here the sequenced sample was PBMCs, taken from a glioma patient whose treatment included an IDH1 peptide vaccine. These receptors were taken from a middle-aged man with glioma. The CDR3 runs from the conserved cysteine through the conserved F or W. Clone size appears in some rows only: once, few, many, or a class for an expanded clone.

NA	TRBV4-1	TRBJ2-3	CASSRTQGVSTDTQYF
NA	TRBV28	TRBJ1-1	CASSLYPEMNTEAFF
few	TRBV29-1	TRBJ1-2	CSVEGEQGHHGYTF
NA	TRBV2	TRBJ1-1	CASRWWTSNTEAFF
NA	TRBV10-3	TRBJ1-5	CAISEDPGEGQPQHF
NA	TRBV6-5	TRBJ1-2	CASSYTPPHRGNGYTF
NA	TRBV21-1	TRBJ1-3	CAIPREGIGNTIYF
NA	TRBV28	TRBJ1-2	CASRGWRPFGYTF
NA	TRBV11-2	TRBJ2-2	CASSFGGWNTGELFF
NA	TRBV19	TRBJ1-1	CASLYLSEAFF
NA	TRBV7-9	TRBJ1-5	CASSSSGSNQPQHF
NA	TRBV4-2	TRBJ1-5	CASSHPPADSSNSNQPQHF
NA	TRBV6-1	TRBJ2-5	CASSSPGIFQETQYF
NA	TRBV29-1	TRBJ2-7	CSVAFGFHEQYF
NA	TRBV6-1	TRBJ1-1	CASSELVGSRTEAFF
NA	TRBV9	TRBJ2-3	CASSGPPDTQYF
NA	TRBV30	TRBJ2-3	CAWSVPLRQFTDTQYF
NA	TRBV28	TRBJ2-3	CASSLPGSDTQYF
NA	TRBV7-2	TRBJ2-7	CASSFWGLYEQYF
NA	TRBV5-8	TRBJ2-3	CASSPYTDTQYF
once	TRBV7-2	TRBJ1-1	CASSFTGAGEAFF
NA	TRBV7-6	TRBJ2-5	CASSPASGGTYQETQYF